These T cell receptor beta chains were read from a single sample in a study of T cells in Graves' hyperthyroidism and ophthalmopathy. Each CDR3 protein gets one entry after TCRdb re-called the multiplex PCR reads with MiXCR. The sample has approximately 590,000 distinct CDR3 sequences, around 14% seen once. The sample was blood. These receptors were taken from a woman under 40 with Graves' hyperthyroidism. Both conserved end residues are part of each CDR3. D genes are given only for firm matches. Size is omitted from some rows. Given values are once, few, many or a class for expanded clones.

J gene	V gene	clone size	D gene	CDR3 protein	CDR3 DNA
TRBJ2-5	TRBV9	.	.	CASSSSSQGRAQYF	TGTGCCAGCAGCTCCAGCTCCCAGGGAAGGGCCCAGTACTTC
TRBJ2-3	TRBV3-1	few	.	CASSHDRSERVSTDTQYF	TGTGCCAGCAGCCACGACCGGTCCGAGCGCGTCAGCACAGATACGCAGTATTTT
TRBJ1-2	TRBV11-2	.	.	CASSPSMGGYTF	TGTGCCAGCAGCCCCTCGATGGGTGGCTACACCTTC
TRBJ2-7	TRBV3-1	many	TRBD2	CASSHGTSVSSYEQYF	TGTGCCAGCAGCCATGGGACTAGCGTCTCCTCCTACGAGCAGTACTTC
TRBJ2-7	TRBV16	once	TRBD1	CASSLGQGAREQYF	TGTGCCAGCAGCCTGGGACAGGGGGCGCGGGAGCAGTACTTC
TRBJ1-1	TRBV2	many	.	CASSELAGENTEAFF	TGTGCCAGCAGTGAATTGGCAGGGGAGAACACTGAAGCTTTCTTT
TRBJ2-7	TRBV7-2	few	TRBD2	CASSLRSGRSYEQYF	TGTGCCAGCAGCTTAAGGAGCGGGAGGTCTTACGAGCAGTACTTC
TRBJ2-7	TRBV2	few	.	CASSDVAAGFTEQYF	TGTGCCAGCAGTGATGTGGCTGCCGGATTTACTGAGCAGTACTTC
TRBJ2-5	TRBV12-3/TRBV12-4	many	TRBD2	CASSLEASGSRQETQYF	TGTGCCAGCAGTTTAGAGGCTAGCGGGAGCCGGCAAGAGACCCAGTACTTC
TRBJ1-5	TRBV19	few	.	CASSIVEGGNQPQHF	TGTGCCAGTAGTATAGTAGAAGGGGGCAATCAGCCCCAGCATTTT
TRBJ1-2	TRBV9	few	.	CASSVATLADGYTF	TGTGCCAGCAGCGTAGCTACGTTGGCAGATGGCTACACCTTC
TRBJ2-3	TRBV12-3/TRBV12-4	few	.	CASSPLGGTNTDTQYF	TGTGCCAGCAGCCCCCTGGGCGGGACCAACACAGATACGCAGTATTTT
TRBJ2-3	TRBV24-1	.	.	CATSALSARGTSTDTQYF	TGTGCCACCAGTGCACTATCCGCTCGGGGAACTAGCACAGATACGCAGTATTTT
TRBJ1-1	TRBV29-1	many	.	CSVDEGPKTEAFF	TGCAGCGTTGACGAGGGGCCGAAGACTGAAGCTTTCTTT
TRBJ2-1	TRBV29-1	many	TRBD2	CSVEVAGEGEQFF	TGCAGCGTTGAGGTTGCGGGAGAGGGGGAGCAGTTCTTC
TRBJ1-2	TRBV6-1	few	.	CASSPGVYGYTF	TGTGCCAGCAGCCCAGGGGTATATGGCTACACCTTC
TRBJ2-1	TRBV4-3	.	.	CASSQVIERARNNEQFF	TGCGCCAGCAGCCAAGTGATTGAGCGGGCTAGAAACAATGAGCAGTTCTTC
TRBJ2-6	TRBV11-2	few	.	CASSSDPWGANVLTF	TGTGCCAGCAGCTCGGATCCATGGGGGGCCAACGTCCTGACTTTC
TRBJ1-1	TRBV29-1	many	TRBD1	CSVETGADLNTEAFF	TGCAGCGTGGAGACAGGGGCCGATCTGAACACTGAAGCTTTCTTT
TRBJ1-1	TRBV19	.	.	CASSFVGANTEAFF	TGTGCCAGTAGTTTTGTGGGAGCGAACACTGAAGCTTTCTTT
TRBJ1-1	TRBV9	many	.	CASSLEDSWGTEAFF	TGTGCCAGCAGCCTCGAGGACAGTTGGGGCACTGAAGCTTTCTTT
TRBJ1-5	TRBV5-5	many	.	CASSFSPGLQPQHF	TGTGCCAGCAGCTTTTCCCCGGGATTACAGCCCCAGCATTTT
TRBJ1-4	TRBV20-1	many	.	CSARAPGDGEKLFF	TGCAGTGCTAGAGCCCCAGGGGACGGTGAAAAACTGTTTTTT
TRBJ2-1	TRBV27	few	.	CASSLGAGQNEQFF	TGTGCCAGCAGTTTAGGGGCAGGGCAAAATGAGCAGTTCTTC
TRBJ2-1	TRBV3-1	many	.	CASSSGTQSYNEQFF	TGTGCCAGCAGCTCGGGGACGCAATCCTACAATGAGCAGTTCTTC
TRBJ2-1	TRBV18	many	.	CASSPPANNEQFF	TGTGCCAGCTCACCACCAGCAAACAATGAGCAGTTCTTC
TRBJ2-1	TRBV4-3	.	TRBD2	CASSQWISGNYNEQFF	TGCGCCAGCAGCCAATGGATTAGCGGGAACTACAATGAGCAGTTCTTC
TRBJ2-7	TRBV2	few	.	CASSRAREQYF	TGTGCCAGCAGTCGAGCCCGAGAGCAGTACTTC
TRBJ1-2	TRBV30	many	TRBD1	CAWIWDRGRDYGYTF	TGTGCCTGGATATGGGACAGGGGCCGGGACTATGGCTACACCTTC
TRBJ2-1	TRBV7-2	many	.	CASSFGYSSYNEQFF	TGTGCCAGCAGCTTTGGTTACTCCTCCTACAATGAGCAGTTCTTC
TRBJ1-2	TRBV28	many	TRBD1	CASQGQGDYGYTF	TGTGCCAGCCAGGGACAGGGGGACTATGGCTACACCTTC
TRBJ1-1	TRBV10-3	few	.	CAISESISEGNTEAFF	TGTGCCATCAGTGAGTCGATCTCTGAGGGGAACACTGAAGCTTTCTTT
TRBJ1-2	TRBV24-1	.	.	CATSDATGGYTF	TGTGCCACCAGTGATGCGACTGGCGGCTACACCTTC
TRBJ2-3	TRBV6-1	.	TRBD2	CASSLAGEIRGTDTQYF	TGTGCCAGCAGTCTAGCGGGAGAAATTCGAGGCACAGATACGCAGTATTTT
TRBJ2-7	TRBV20-1	many	TRBD1	CSAIDRGLNYEQYF	TGCAGTGCAATCGACAGGGGGCTAAACTACGAGCAGTACTTC
TRBJ2-7	TRBV3-1	many	.	CASSQVRQGHEQYF	TGTGCCAGCAGCCAAGTGCGACAAGGTCACGAGCAGTACTTC
TRBJ2-7	TRBV4-3	.	.	CASSQDNPGVEQYF	TGCGCCAGCAGCCAAGATAATCCGGGTGTCGAGCAGTACTTC
TRBJ1-4	TRBV11-2	many	TRBD1	CASSDGTGNEKLFF	TGTGCCAGCAGCGACGGGACAGGGAATGAAAAACTGTTTTTT
TRBJ2-1	TRBV6-1	many	.	CASRKTGSEQFF	TGTGCCAGCAGGAAAACAGGGTCTGAGCAGTTCTTC
TRBJ2-7	TRBV20-1	many	TRBD2	CSATLAGEAYEQYF	TGCAGTGCTACCCTAGCGGGAGAGGCCTACGAGCAGTACTTC
TRBJ2-7	TRBV13	.	TRBD2	CASSPPGTSGRVHEQYF	TGTGCCAGCAGCCCACCCGGGACTAGCGGGAGGGTCCACGAGCAGTACTTC
TRBJ2-2	TRBV12-3/TRBV12-4	many	.	CASRRGAVTGELFF	TGTGCCAGCAGGAGAGGGGCGGTCACCGGGGAGCTGTTTTTT
TRBJ2-7	TRBV5-1	many	TRBD2	CASSSQRDAYEQYF	TGCGCCAGCAGCTCCCAGCGGGACGCCTACGAGCAGTACTTC
TRBJ2-1	TRBV7-9	many	.	CASSVPGPDNEQFF	TGTGCCAGCAGCGTCCCGGGACCGGACAATGAGCAGTTCTTC
TRBJ2-1	TRBV20-1	many	TRBD2	CSARGPGGSYNEQFF	TGCAGTGCTAGAGGCCCGGGGGGCTCCTACAATGAGCAGTTCTTC
TRBJ1-1	TRBV20-1	many	.	CSARSMNTEAFF	TGCAGTGCGCGGAGCATGAACACTGAAGCTTTCTTT
TRBJ2-5	TRBV19	many	TRBD2	CARPTSGTSGRKQETQYF	TGTGCCAGACCAACCTCCGGGACTAGCGGACGGAAACAAGAGACCCAGTACTTC
TRBJ2-1	TRBV3-1	many	.	CASSQVPDYNEQFF	TGTGCCAGCAGCCAAGTTCCGGACTACAATGAGCAGTTCTTC
TRBJ2-3	TRBV10-3	many	TRBD1	CAIRGHGQGATDTQYF	TGTGCCATCAGGGGTCATGGACAGGGGGCAACAGATACGCAGTATTTT
TRBJ2-2	TRBV20-1	many	.	CSARDYEATGELFF	TGCAGTGCTAGAGATTATGAGGCAACCGGGGAGCTGTTTTTT
TRBJ1-1	TRBV28	many	TRBD1	CASSLFRGPNSEAFF	TGTGCCAGCAGTTTATTCAGGGGGCCAAACAGTGAAGCTTTCTTT
TRBJ2-2	TRBV20-1	many	.	CSARRVMLGGSNTGELFF	TGCAGTGCTAGGCGAGTCATGTTGGGCGGCTCGAACACCGGGGAGCTGTTTTTT
TRBJ2-7	TRBV11-2	many	.	CASSLFIIYEQYF	TGTGCCAGCAGCTTATTTATAATCTACGAGCAGTACTTC
TRBJ1-3	TRBV18	few	.	CASSEPGTGNTIYF	TGTGCCAGCTCAGAACCGGGAACTGGAAACACCATATATTTT
TRBJ2-7	TRBV11-2	many	.	CASSQMAAGEYEQYF	TGTGCCAGCAGCCAAATGGCTGCAGGGGAATACGAGCAGTACTTC
TRBJ2-3	TRBV6-9	few	.	CASSLLGRGTDTQYF	TGTGCCAGCAGTTTATTGGGTCGGGGCACAGATACGCAGTATTTT
TRBJ1-1	TRBV20-1	.	.	CSARDRDWTEAFF	TGCAGTGCTAGAGACAGGGACTGGACTGAAGCTTTCTTT
TRBJ2-3	TRBV10-2	many	.	CASSGTSTDTQYF	TGCGCCAGCAGTGGTACTAGCACAGATACGCAGTATTTT